This T cell receptor beta chain was sequenced for a study of blood T cell repertoires in COVID-19. V lost 6 bases and J 7 bases, leaving 13 bases between the germline ends. This CDR3 is 13 amino acids long. Germline V gives CDR1 MDHEN, CDR2 SYDVKM. Clones were sequenced by immunoSEQ multiplex PCR, and TCRdb holds only the in-frame ones, with some missing. The sample lists approximately 290,000 clones; roughly four fifths were seen once. Sequencing was carried out using peripheral blood. The receptor comes from an older person with COVID-19, enrolled during active disease. This chain joins TRBV28 and TRBJ2-1; D is unclear. The CDR3 DNA is TGTGCCAGCAGCCCCCCGGTTTCAAATGAGCAGTTCTTC. Amino acids: CASSPPVSNEQFF.